This T cell receptor beta chain comes out of a study of cytomegalovirus exposure and HLA in healthy donors. Findings and caveats of the study: In an earlier analysis, productive rearrangement rates for most beta V segments clustered near 90% or 30%.

The CDR3 has 16 amino acids. Germline-derived CDR1 and CDR2 are PRHDT and FYEKMQ (reference sequence). The V end lost 4 bases, the J end lost 3 bases, and 16 bases lay between the germline ends. Remarks on this clone: Its antigen is unknown.

Vbeta (60) and Jbeta (13) primers were used in the PCR. Repertoires were generated with immunoSEQ multiplex PCR, while TCRdb's copy carries only in-frame clones and drops some. The table records about 150,000 clones, around 70% of them present only once. This sequence originates from a man aged 30-40 years in good health and CMV-seronegative. The V call is TRBV13, the J call TRBJ1-3, with D perhaps TRBD1 (6 bases). Input material: PBMCs. This CDR3 reads CASSSPQGPYGNTIYF. CDR3 DNA sequence: TGTGCCAGCAGCTCCCCTCAGGGGCCTTATGGAAACACCATATATTTT.